A selection of T cell receptor beta chains follows, all from one sample in a study of T-cell reconstitution after alpha-beta-depleted transplantation in children. TCRdb processed the PCR reads anew with MiXCR; each CDR3 protein has one entry. The table records 150,000 to 200,000 distinct CDR3 sequences, 6.3% of them present only once. The material was PBMCs, obtained before TCRalphabeta/CD19-depleted stem cell transplant. Receptors were obtained from a girl younger than two with combined immunodeficiency, due to receive a stem cell transplant. The CDR3 runs from the conserved cysteine through the conserved F or W. D genes are given only for firm matches. Size values are once, few and many counts, or a class for expanded clones, and some rows have none.

abundance	d_gene	j_gene	v_gene	CDR3nt	CDR3aa
many	TRBD2	TRBJ2-7	TRBV13	TGTGCCAGCAGCTATGGACTAGCGGCCTACGAGCAGTACTTC	CASSYGLAAYEQYF
many	TRBD2	TRBJ2-1	TRBV4-1	TGCGCCAGCAGCCAAGCCCGGGACTACCTACGCCTTCTATTC	CASSQARDYLRLLF
many	-	TRBJ1-1	TRBV29-1	TGCAGCGTTGAAGGGTACAAGGTCGGGAACACTGAAGCTTTCTTT	CSVEGYKVGNTEAFF
many	-	TRBJ2-1	TRBV14	TGTGCCAGCAGCCAAGTGTTCCAGCTGGTACGCATCAATGAGCAGTTCTTC	CASSQVFQLVRINEQFF
many	-	TRBJ2-5	TRBV10-3	TGTGCCATCAGTGAGTCTAGTATCCAGTACTTC	CAISESSIQYF
many	-	TRBJ2-5	TRBV5-6	TGTGCCAGCAGCCTCGTTCTGGCAGGAGAGACCCAGTACTTC	CASSLVLAGETQYF
few	-	TRBJ2-2	TRBV7-6	TGTGCCAGCAGCGCAATCAGTGCCGGGGAGCTGTTTTTT	CASSAISAGELFF
few	-	TRBJ2-1	TRBV7-3	TGTGCCAGCAGCCCGGGCCGAGTGGGTATCGATGAGCAGTTCTTC	CASSPGRVGIDEQFF
many	-	TRBJ1-5	TRBV7-8	TGTGCCAGCAGCTTAACCCCGGGGGCGAGTCAGCCCCAGCATTTT	CASSLTPGASQPQHF
many	-	TRBJ1-2	TRBV4-1	TGCGCCAGCAGCCAAGCTACAGGAAATAACTATGGCTACACCTTC	CASSQATGNNYGYTF
many	-	TRBJ1-3	TRBV7-2	TGTGCCAGCAGCTCGTACGTAAGCGCTGGAAACACCATATATTTT	CASSSYVSAGNTIYF
many	TRBD2	TRBJ2-6	TRBV5-4	TGTGCCAGCAGTTTCCTAGCGGGAGTGATCGTCGCTGGGGCCAACGTCCTGACTTTC	CASSFLAGVIVAGANVLTF
many	-	TRBJ1-4	TRBV5-1	TGCGCCAGCAGCTTGTATAGGTTGTATGAAAAACTGTTTTTT	CASSLYRLYEKLFF
many	-	TRBJ2-1	TRBV4-1	TGCGCCAGCAGCCAAGTGGAGGGGGCGAGCTCCTACAATGAGCAGTTCTTC	CASSQVEGASSYNEQFF
few	-	TRBJ2-7	TRBV4-3	TGCGCCAGCAGCCAAGATCTTAGGTACGAGCAGTACTTC	CASSQDLRYEQYF
-	-	TRBJ2-3	TRBV9	TGTGCCAGCAGCGTAGTATCAGGGGCTGGCACAGATACGCAGTATTTT	CASSVVSGAGTDTQYF
many	-	TRBJ2-7	TRBV12-3/TRBV12-4	TGTGCCAGCAGTTTAATGTCTGATGGCGAGCAGTACTTC	CASSLMSDGEQYF
many	-	TRBJ1-2	TRBV4-1	TGCGCCAGCAGCCAAACTTGGGAGGGTGGCTACACCTTC	CASSQTWEGGYTF
many	-	TRBJ2-5	TRBV27	TGTGCCAGCAGTTTTACACTCGAGACCCAGTACTTC	CASSFTLETQYF
many	-	TRBJ1-1	TRBV12-3/TRBV12-4	TGTGCCAGCAGTTTCTCGGGTTCCACTGAAGCTTTCTTT	CASSFSGSTEAFF
many	-	TRBJ2-1	TRBV5-1	TGCGCCAGCAGACCCAGCCCGGCCCTCAGGCAGTTCTTC	CASRPSPALRQFF
many	-	TRBJ2-2	TRBV15	TGTGCCACCAGCAAACGGCTACAGGGTGGCGGGGAGCTGTTTTTT	CATSKRLQGGGELFF
many	TRBD2	TRBJ2-7	TRBV14	TGTGCCAGCAGCCAAGAAAACGGACTAGCGGGCTACGAGCAGTACTTC	CASSQENGLAGYEQYF
many	TRBD2	TRBJ2-3	TRBV5-1	TGCGCCAGCCGGGCTAGCGGGAAAGATACGCAGTATTTT	CASRASGKDTQYF
many	TRBD2	TRBJ2-7	TRBV4-1	TGCGCCAGCAGCCAAGGAGCGGGAGAGGGCGACGAGCAGTACTTC	CASSQGAGEGDEQYF
few	TRBD2	TRBJ2-7	TRBV29-1	TGCAGCGTCCCCGGGACTAGCGGGAGGTACGAGCAGTACTTC	CSVPGTSGRYEQYF
many	TRBD1	TRBJ1-1	TRBV7-9	TGTGCCAGCAGCTGGACAGGGAACACTGAAGCTTTCTTT	CASSWTGNTEAFF
many	TRBD2	TRBJ2-1	TRBV5-1	TGCGCCAGCAGCTTGATCTTAACTAGCGGGGCTGAGCAGTTCTTC	CASSLILTSGAEQFF
many	TRBD1	TRBJ2-1	TRBV13	TGTGCCAGCAGCTTAGGCGGGGGACAGGGCCCCTTCTTC	CASSLGGGQGPFF
-	-	TRBJ1-5	TRBV4-1	TGCGCCAGCAGCCAAGTAAGTGGGGAAGTAAATCAGCCCCAGCATTTT	CASSQVSGEVNQPQHF
many	TRBD2	TRBJ2-1	TRBV7-8	TGTGCCAGCAGCTCACTTGGACTAGCGGGAGGGTTGTGGAATGAGCAGTTCTTC	CASSSLGLAGGLWNEQFF
many	TRBD1	TRBJ2-1	TRBV4-3	TGCGCCAGCAGCCCTGGGACAGCCCGAAACAATGAGCAGTTCTTC	CASSPGTARNNEQFF
many	-	TRBJ1-2	TRBV29-1	TGCAGCGTTGAAGATCAAGGAGAGAGAAACTATGGCTACACCTTC	CSVEDQGERNYGYTF
many	TRBD2	TRBJ2-1	TRBV3-1	TGTGCCAGCAGCCACCCAGCGGGAGGGCCAACATTAATCTACAATGAGCAGTTCTTC	CASSHPAGGPTLIYNEQFF
many	TRBD1	TRBJ2-3	TRBV20-1	TGCAGTGCTAGTCGTCAGGGGGCCGTGCTTTATACGCAGTATTTT	CSASRQGAVLYTQYF
many	-	TRBJ2-1	TRBV5-1	TGCGCCAGCAGCTTGGGGGAGACAGACAATGAGCAGTTCTTC	CASSLGETDNEQFF
many	-	TRBJ2-1	TRBV7-8	TGTGCCAGCAGCTCCTCAGGGGCAAATGAGCAGTTCTTC	CASSSSGANEQFF
few	-	TRBJ2-5	TRBV12-3/TRBV12-4	TGTGCCAGCAGTCCCGGAGGGGTTACGCAAGAGACCCAGTACTTC	CASSPGGVTQETQYF
many	-	TRBJ2-7	TRBV5-1	TGCGCCAGCAGCATCGACAGCCTCTTCCTCTACGAGCAGTACTTC	CASSIDSLFLYEQYF
-	-	TRBJ2-7	TRBV6-5	TGTGCCAGCAGTTTTGGACAGACCCTCTACGAGCAGTACTTC	CASSFGQTLYEQYF
many	-	TRBJ2-6	TRBV6-2/TRBV6-3	TGTGCCAGCAGTTACTCGAGTACAGCCTCTGGGGCCAACGTCCTGACTTTC	CASSYSSTASGANVLTF
few	TRBD1	TRBJ2-1	TRBV18	TGTGCCAGCTCGCCCGGGACAGAGATAAATGAGCAGTTCTTC	CASSPGTEINEQFF
many	TRBD1	TRBJ2-1	TRBV6-5	TGTGCCAGCAGTTTAACCAGGGGGAACTACAATGAGCAGTTCTTC	CASSLTRGNYNEQFF
many	TRBD2	TRBJ2-3	TRBV29-1	TGCAGCGTTGAAGATTGGGCGGGGGGCCGCACAGATACGCAGTATTTT	CSVEDWAGGRTDTQYF
many	-	TRBJ1-2	TRBV29-1	TGCAGCGTTGAAGACAGCGATTATGGCTACACCTTC	CSVEDSDYGYTF
many	-	TRBJ1-1	TRBV7-3	TGTGCCAGCAGCTTAGGCGACTCCAACACTGAAGCTTTCTTT	CASSLGDSNTEAFF